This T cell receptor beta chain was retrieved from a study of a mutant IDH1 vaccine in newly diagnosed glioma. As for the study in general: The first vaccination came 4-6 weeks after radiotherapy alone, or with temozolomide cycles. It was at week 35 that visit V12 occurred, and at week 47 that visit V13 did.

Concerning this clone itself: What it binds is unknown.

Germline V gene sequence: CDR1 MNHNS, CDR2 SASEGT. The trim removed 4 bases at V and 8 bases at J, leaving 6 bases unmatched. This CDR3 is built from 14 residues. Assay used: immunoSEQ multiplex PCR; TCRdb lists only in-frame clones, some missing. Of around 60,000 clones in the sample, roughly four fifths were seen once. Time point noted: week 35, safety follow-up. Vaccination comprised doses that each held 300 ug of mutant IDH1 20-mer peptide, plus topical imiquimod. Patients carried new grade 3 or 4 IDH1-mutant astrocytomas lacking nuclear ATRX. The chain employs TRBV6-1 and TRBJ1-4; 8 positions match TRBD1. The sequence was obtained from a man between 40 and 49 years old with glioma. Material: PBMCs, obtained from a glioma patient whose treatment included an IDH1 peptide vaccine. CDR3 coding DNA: TGTGCCAGCAGTGCCGACAGGGGTGGAGAAAAACTGTTTTTT. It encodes CASSADRGGEKLFF.